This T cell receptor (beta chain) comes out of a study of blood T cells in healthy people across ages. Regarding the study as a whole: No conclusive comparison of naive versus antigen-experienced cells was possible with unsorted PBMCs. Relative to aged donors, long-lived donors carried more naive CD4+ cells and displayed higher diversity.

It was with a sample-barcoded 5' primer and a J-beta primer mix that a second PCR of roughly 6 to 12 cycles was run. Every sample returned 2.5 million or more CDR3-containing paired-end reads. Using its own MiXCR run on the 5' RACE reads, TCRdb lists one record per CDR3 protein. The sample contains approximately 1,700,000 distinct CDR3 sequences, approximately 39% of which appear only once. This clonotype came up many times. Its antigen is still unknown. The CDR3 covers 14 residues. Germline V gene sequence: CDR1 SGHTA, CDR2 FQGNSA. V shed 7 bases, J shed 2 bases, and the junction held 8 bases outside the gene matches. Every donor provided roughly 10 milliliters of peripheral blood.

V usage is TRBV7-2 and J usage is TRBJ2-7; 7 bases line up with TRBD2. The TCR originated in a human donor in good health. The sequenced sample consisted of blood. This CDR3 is CASKELAIAYEQYF. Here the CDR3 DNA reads TGTGCCAGCAAAGAACTAGCGATCGCCTACGAGCAGTACTTC.